The entry below gives a single T cell receptor (beta chain) sequence along with its context. Other nucleotide sequences in the sample specify the same CDR3. The CDR3 is made up of 17 amino acids. With V trimmed by 5 bases and J by 3 bases, 7 bases remained unmatched. The germline V gene has CDR1 MNHEY and CDR2 SMNVEV (reference sequence). This entry is derived from a study of cytomegalovirus exposure and HLA in healthy donors. PCR amplification relied on 60 Vbeta primers (plus 13 Jbeta primers). Assay used: immunoSEQ multiplex PCR; TCRdb lists only in-frame clones, some missing. The sample yields about 97,000 clones, roughly 79% seen once.

The origin of this receptor is a man in his forties in good health and CMV-seronegative. Sequencing was done on a sample of PBMCs. This sequence joins TRBV27 and TRBJ1-6; 10 bases are a match to TRBD1. CDR3 region: CASSPSTGGDYNSPLHF. The CDR3 bases are TGTGCCAGCAGTCCCTCGACAGGGGGCGACTATAATTCACCCCTCCACTTT.